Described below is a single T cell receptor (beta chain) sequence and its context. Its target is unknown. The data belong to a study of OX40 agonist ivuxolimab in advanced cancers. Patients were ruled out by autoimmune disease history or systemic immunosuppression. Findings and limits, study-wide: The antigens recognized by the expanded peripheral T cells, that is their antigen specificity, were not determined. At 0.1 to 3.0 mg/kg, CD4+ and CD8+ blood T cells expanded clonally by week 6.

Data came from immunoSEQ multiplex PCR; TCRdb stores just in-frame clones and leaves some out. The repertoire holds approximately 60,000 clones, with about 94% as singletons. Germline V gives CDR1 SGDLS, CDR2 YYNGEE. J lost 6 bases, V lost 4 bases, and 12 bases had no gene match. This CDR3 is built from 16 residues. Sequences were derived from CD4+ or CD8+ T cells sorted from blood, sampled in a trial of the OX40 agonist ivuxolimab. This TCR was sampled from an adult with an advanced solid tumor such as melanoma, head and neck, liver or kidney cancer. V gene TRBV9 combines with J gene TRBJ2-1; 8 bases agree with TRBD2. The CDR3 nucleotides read TGTGCCAGCAGCATAGCAGGAACTAGCGGTCTCAATGAGCAGTTCTTC. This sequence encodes CASSIAGTSGLNEQFF.